What follows are 31 T cell receptor beta chains derived from one specimen sequenced in a study of regulatory T cells in long-lasting Graves disease. To make TCR beta libraries, researchers used iRepertoire HTBI primers and Arm-PCR of CDR3 regions. MiXCR was run by TCRdb on the multiplex PCR reads, yielding one entry per CDR3 protein. The repertoire holds hundreds of thousands of distinct CDR3 sequences, roughly 20% seen once, with roughly 8% in the top ten. Stated time point: persistent/refractory GD, antithyroid drugs over 5 years with positive TRAb. PBMC-derived RNA was used for the TCR library. Material: peripheral blood mononuclear cells (PBMCs), obtained when the disease was refractory, from a patient treated with antithyroid drugs. These receptor sequences come from a female donor with Graves disease.

The CDR3 sequence is CASSSLMGANTEAFF. CDR3 nucleotide sequence: TGTGCCAGCAGCTCCCTTATGGGGGCGAACACTGAAGCTTTCTTT. The chain uses TRBV5-4 and TRBJ1-1; the D gene is possibly TRBD1 (6 bases). With 3 bases removed from V and 1 base from J, the gap between germline ends came to 13 bases. Per the germline V gene, CDR1 is SGHNT and CDR2 is YYREEE (reference sequence). The CDR3 is 15 amino acids. The full variable domain, in which reference TRBV5-4 and TRBJ1-1 provide the parts outside the CDR3, is ETGVTQSPTHLIKTRGQQVTLRCSSQSGHNTVSWYQQALGQGPQFIFQYYREEENGRGNFPPRFSGLQFPNYSSELNVNALELDDSALYLCASSSLMGANTEAFFGQGTRLTVV.

There are many counts of this clonotype. V is TRBV2 and J is TRBJ2-5, with D maybe TRBD2 (5 bases). The CDR3 has 13 amino acids. Germline-derived CDR1 and CDR2 are SNHLY and FYNNEI. V lost 5 bases to trimming and J lost 7 bases, with 14 bases between them. Here the CDR3 reads CASSPVRAGTQYF. DNA of the CDR3: TGTGCCAGCAGTCCCGTCCGGGCGGGGACCCAGTACTTC.

CDR3 loop: CASSLRTLYGYTF. CDR3 DNA sequence: TGTGCCAGCAGTTTACGGACTCTCTATGGCTACACCTTC. The rearrangement links TRBV28 to TRBJ1-2; D unresolved. Trimming took off 2 bases at V and 4 bases at J, with 8 bases between the two ends. This CDR3 is 13 amino acids long. Germline CDR1 is MDHEN and CDR2 is SYDVKM.

The gene calls are TRBV7-6 and TRBJ1-3; D might be TRBD1 (5 bases). Trimming removed 0 bases from V and 2 bases from J, with 11 bases in between. Germline CDR1 is SGHVS and CDR2 is FNYEAQ. CDR3 length: 16 amino acids. In nucleotides, the CDR3 is TGTGCCAGCAGCTTAGCATACCGGGACGCTGGAAACACCATATATTTT. Its translation: CASSLAYRDAGNTIYF.

This clonotype was detected many times. V is TRBV6-2 or TRBV6-3 and J is TRBJ1-2, with unresolved D. The CDR3 length is 14 residues. In germline, CDR1 is MNHEY, CDR2 SVGEGT. V gave up 5 bases and J gave up 1 base, with 11 bases separating them. DNA for the CDR3: TGTGCCAGCAGTCCTGAAGGATTTAACTATGGCTACACCTTC. This encodes CASSPEGFNYGYTF.

The table lists this clonotype with a few counts. The V call is TRBV6-2 or TRBV6-3, the J call TRBJ2-6; the D is unclear. V was trimmed by 5 bases and J by 0 bases, leaving 11 bases between them. Germline V gene sequence: CDR1 MNHEY, CDR2 SVGEGT. This CDR3 is 16 amino acids long. CDR3 sequence (DNA): TGTGCCAGCAGTGACGGCCAGTTCTCTGGGGCCAACGTCCTGACTTTC. This translates into CASSDGQFSGANVLTF.

The V and J genes are TRBV7-8 and TRBJ2-2; 10 nucleotides agree with TRBD2. The CDR3 runs to 17 residues. Germline V gene sequence: CDR1 SGHVS, CDR2 FQNEAQ. V shed 6 bases and J 0 bases; nucleotides not matched to a gene: 7. The CDR3 region is CASRTIAGGANTGELFF. CDR3 sequence (DNA): TGTGCCAGCAGGACAATAGCGGGAGGCGCGAACACCGGGGAGCTGTTTTTT.

This clonotype was observed a few times. This chain connects TRBV2 to TRBJ2-3; TRBD2 aligns across 14 bases. V dropped 10 bases and J dropped 6; count of bases not matched to a gene: 3. The CDR3 is 13 amino acids. Germline V gene lookup returns CDR1 SNHLY and CDR2 FYNNEI. CDR3 coding DNA: TGTGCCATCCGGACTAGCGGGAGGGATACGCAGTATTTT. It codes for CAIRTSGRDTQYF. Full variable domain (missing parts from reference TRBV2 and TRBJ2-3): EPEVTQTPSHQVTQMGQEVILRCVPISNHLYFYWYRQILGQKVEFLVSFYNNEISEKSEIFDDQFSVERPDGSNFTLKIRSTKLEDSAMYFCAIRTSGRDTQYFGPGTRLTVL.

A remark on this clonotype: This clone may be a read error of a much larger clone one base away. V usage is TRBV30 and J usage is TRBJ2-7; 10 nucleotides align to TRBD2. The germline V gene encodes CDR1 GTSNPN and CDR2 SVGIG (reference sequence). The CDR3 consists of 14 residues. V shed 3 bases and J 6 bases; nucleotides not matched to a gene: 8. Here the CDR3 reads CAWRKSGRACEQYF. The CDR3 DNA reads as TGTGCCTGGAGAAAGAGCGGGAGGGCCTGCGAGCAGTACTTC.

This sequence joins TRBV29-1 and TRBJ2-7; D is ambiguous. CDR3 length: 17 residues. The V end lost 2 bases, the J end lost 0 bases, and 20 bases lay between the germline ends. The V gene's germline CDR1 is SQVTM and CDR2 ANQGSEA. CDR3 in amino acids: CSVEITDGLLSSYEQYF. CDR3 in DNA: TGCAGCGTTGAAATTACGGACGGGCTATTGAGCTCCTACGAGCAGTACTTC.

In this sample, this clonotype turned up many times. The chain is built from TRBV29-1 and TRBJ2-2; no definite D call. V lost 1 base and J lost 2, with 14 bases in between. This CDR3 spans 16 amino acids. The V gene's germline CDR1 is SQVTM and CDR2 ANQGSEA. In DNA form, the CDR3 reads TGCAGCGTTGAAGGTGTAAGGGATCTTAACACCGGGGAGCTGTTTTTT. Its translation is CSVEGVRDLNTGELFF.

As regards this clonotype: It may be a read error: a sequence one base away is much more abundant. DNA for the CDR3: TGTGCCAGCAGTGTAGCGACGTCAGGGGGTAACTATGGCTACACCTTC. Its protein is CASSVATSGGNYGYTF. This chain links TRBV2 with TRBJ1-2; TRBD1 aligns across 7 bases. The CDR3 runs 16 residues. Trimming at V came to 4 bases and at J to 1 base, leaving 9 bases not matched to a gene. Looked up from germline, CDR1 is SNHLY and CDR2 is FYNNEI.

This clonotype was seen at least ten times. V gene TRBV11-2 combines with J gene TRBJ2-4, with TRBD2 as a possible D gene (5 bases). The CDR3 contains 15 residues. From germline, CDR1 is SGHAT and CDR2 FQNNGV. V shed 5 bases and J shed 3 bases, with 14 bases lying between them. CDR3 in DNA: TGTGCCAGCAGCAGCAGCGCTAGCTACAAAAACATTCAGTACTTC. Translating gives CASSSSASYKNIQYF.

The rearrangement joins TRBV20-1 to TRBJ1-1; weak D call: TRBD1 (6 bases). Germline values: CDR1 DFQATT, CDR2 SNEGSKA (reference sequence). V was shortened by 7 bases and J by 1 base, with 13 bases between the two germline ends. This CDR3 region has 13 residues. CDR3 amino acids: CSVPKGGNTEAFF. The CDR3 region has the DNA TGCAGTGTTCCTAAAGGGGGGAACACTGAAGCTTTCTTT.

This clonotype occurred many times. The chain couples TRBV7-8 to TRBJ1-4; D is perhaps TRBD1 (6 bases). With 5 bases removed from V and 4 bases from J, the gap between germline ends came to 14 bases. Germline V lookup: CDR1 SGHVS, CDR2 FQNEAQ. This CDR3 region has 15 residues. DNA of the CDR3: TGTGCCAGCAGCCCCCGGGACACTCTTAATGAAAAACTGTTTTTT. This codes for CASSPRDTLNEKLFF. Filled out from reference TRBV7-8 and TRBJ1-4, the complete variable domain reads GAGVSQSPRYKVAKRGQDVALRCDPISGHVSLFWYQQALGQGPEFLTYFQNEAQLDKSGLPSDRFFAERPEGSVSTLKIQRTQQEDSAVYLCASSPRDTLNEKLFFGSGTQLSVL.

The chain employs TRBV7-9 and TRBJ2-5, with D maybe TRBD1 (6 bases). V shed 5 bases and J shed 2 bases, with 9 bases lying between them. There are 13 residues in the CDR3. Germline V CDR1 and CDR2: SEHNR, FQNEAQ (reference sequence). As DNA, the CDR3 is TGTGCCAGCAGCACGGACAGACAAGAGACCCAGTACTTC. Translation: CASSTDRQETQYF.

As for this clonotype: Just one base apart from a much larger clone, this may be a read error. This chain links TRBV29-1 with TRBJ2-5; D not resolved. This CDR3 contains 13 residues. Trimming removed 4 bases at V and 5 bases at J, with 14 bases between. The germline V gene has CDR1 SQVTM and CDR2 ANQGSEA. CDR3 sequence reads: CSVGITKGETQYF. CDR3 bases: TGCAGCGTTGGTATCACGAAAGGCGAGACCCAGTACTTC.

This clonotype was counted only a few times. The chain recombines TRBV4-2 with TRBJ2-7; 8 positions match TRBD2. CDR1 and CDR2 from the germline V gene are LGHNA and YNFKEQ. Losses at the gene ends were 0 bases for V and 0 bases for J; bases not matched to a gene: 1. CDR3 length: 15 residues. The CDR3 loop is CASSQESGSSYEQYF. The CDR3 DNA follows: TGTGCCAGCAGCCAAGAGAGCGGGAGCTCCTACGAGCAGTACTTC.

V is TRBV27 and J is TRBJ2-3; TRBD2 aligns across 10 bases. Unmatched junction bases numbered 7, after V lost 8 bases and J lost 2 bases. The CDR3 covers 15 residues. Germline assignment: CDR1 MNHEY and CDR2 SMNVEV (reference sequence). The CDR3 coding sequence is TGTGCCAGCGGAACTAGCGGGACTTACACAGATACGCAGTATTTT. Amino acid sequence: CASGTSGTYTDTQYF.

This clonotype occurred once. The chain recombines TRBV6-6 with TRBJ1-6; D remains unclear. Germline-derived CDR1 and CDR2 are MNHNY and SVGAGI (reference sequence). V was cut by 0 bases and J by 8 bases, with 11 bases left in between. The CDR3 runs to 15 residues. DNA for the CDR3: TGTGCCAGCAGTTACTCGTCAGCTTTGGATTCACCCCTCCACTTT. Its protein product is CASSYSSALDSPLHF.

The V gene is TRBV5-6, the J gene TRBJ1-2, with D unresolved. From germline, CDR1 is SGHDT and CDR2 YYEEEE. The CDR3 runs 15 residues. Trimming took 2 bases from V and 4 from J, leaving 15 bases between them. CDR3 bases: TGTGCCAGCAGCTTCGGACGGTTGGGAGTCTATGGCTACACCTTC. Translated: CASSFGRLGVYGYTF.

This clonotype was seen ten or more times. This chain connects TRBV6-5 to TRBJ1-2; 10 nucleotides match TRBD1. Trimming at V came to 0 bases and at J to 8 bases, leaving 15 bases not matched to a gene. This CDR3 is 18 amino acids long. Germline V CDR1 and CDR2: MNHEY, SVGAGI. The CDR3 region has the DNA TGTGCCAGCAGTTACTCGATGGGACAGGGGCGCAGAATCCAGGGCTACACCTTC. This codes for CASSYSMGQGRRIQGYTF.

This clonotype has a count of ten or more. The junction shows a germline mismatch at one end, possibly a read error. CDR3 loop: CASSLAVTGELFF. CDR3 in DNA: TGTGCCAGCAGTTTAGCGGTTACCGGGGAGCTGTTTTTT. The V gene is TRBV7-2, the J gene TRBJ2-2, with TRBD2 as a possible D gene (6 bases). The CDR3 consists of 13 residues. Germline lookup yields CDR1 SGHTA and CDR2 FQGNSA.

This clonotype was counted a few times. V and J are TRBV28 and TRBJ1-6, with 9 bases that match TRBD1. Germline V gene data show CDR1 as MDHEN and CDR2 as SYDVKM. J gave up 7 bases and V 5 bases, and 6 bases lay outside the gene matches. This CDR3 spans 15 amino acids. CDR3 protein: CASSITGTGNSPLHF. The CDR3 region has the DNA TGTGCCAGCAGTATTACCGGGACAGGGAATTCACCCCTCCACTTT.

This clonotype has ten or more counts. V is TRBV28 and J is TRBJ1-5; the D gene is possibly TRBD1 (6 bases). Trimming left V 4 bases short and J 7 bases short, with 8 bases between. The germline V gene has CDR1 MDHEN and CDR2 SYDVKM. The CDR3 contains 12 residues. In nucleotides, the CDR3 is TGTGCCAGCAGTTCAGGGGACCAGCCCCAGCATTTT. Its translation: CASSSGDQPQHF.

The chain couples TRBV2 to TRBJ2-3; a possible D gene is TRBD2 (6 bases). The V and J ends lost 5 bases and 2 bases respectively, with 17 bases between them. This CDR3 contains 16 residues. From germline, CDR1 is SNHLY and CDR2 FYNNEI. The CDR3 DNA is TGTGCCAGCAGTCGATTCCCGGGACTCTACACAGATACGCAGTATTTT. Protein: CASSRFPGLYTDTQYF.

In this sample, this clonotype turned up a few times. This chain links TRBV10-3 with TRBJ2-7; TRBD1 matches 7 bases. Germline assignment: CDR1 ENHRY and CDR2 SYGVKD. Losses at the gene ends were 4 bases for V and 1 base for J; bases not matched to a gene: 4. This CDR3 spans 14 amino acids. The CDR3 is CAISGVRGSYEQYF. As DNA, the CDR3 is TGTGCCATCAGTGGGGTCAGGGGGTCCTACGAGCAGTACTTC.

This chain uses TRBV5-1 with TRBJ2-7; no clear D gene. Germline CDR1 is SGHRS and CDR2 is YFSETQ. V was pared by 3 bases and J by 4 bases, with 26 bases between. The CDR3 totals 18 residues. CDR3: CASSSGPSSRSIGYEQYF. The DNA for the CDR3 is TGCGCCAGCAGCTCAGGACCCTCGAGCCGATCTATAGGTTACGAGCAGTACTTC.

This clonotype was recorded many times. One junction end does not reproduce the germline sequence, and a read error may be involved. V gene TRBV5-1 combines with J gene TRBJ2-2; 7 bases are a match to TRBD1. Germline-derived CDR1 and CDR2 are SGHRS and YFSETQ. CDR3 length equals 15 residues. CDR3: CASSLGQLNTGELFF. The CDR3 DNA reads TGTGCCAGCAGTTTGGGACAGCTCAACACCGGGGAGCTGTTTTTT.

This clonotype was counted ten times or more. The chain carries TRBV28 and TRBJ1-4; the D is unclear. Germline CDR1 MDHEN, CDR2 SYDVKM. This CDR3 is 12 amino acids long. With 4 bases removed from V and 8 bases from J, the gap between germline ends came to 8 bases. The CDR3 nucleotides read TGTGCCAGCAGTTCAGTATTCGAAAAACTGTTTTTT. Residues: CASSSVFEKLFF. The full variable domain, with the rest looked up from reference TRBV28 and TRBJ1-4, is DVKVTQSSRYLVKRTGEKVFLECVQDMDHENMFWYRQDPGLGLRLIYFSYDVKMKEKGDIPEGYSVSREKKERFSLILESASTNQTSMYLCASSSVFEKLFFGSGTQLSVL.

The chain joins TRBV20-1 to TRBJ2-7, with D perhaps assigned TRBD1 or TRBD2 (5 bases each). Germline CDR1 and CDR2: DFQATT and SNEGSKA (reference sequence). V was clipped by 3 bases and J by 6 bases, with 18 bases between them. CDR3 size: 14 residues. The CDR3 DNA is TGCAGTGCTAGGGGTGGGACGGCTTCTTCCGAGCAGTACTTC. It yields the protein CSARGGTASSEQYF.